This T cell receptor (beta chain) came from a study of vaccination effects on CD4 cells after COVID-19. Regarding the study as a whole: In convalescents, post-vaccine spike-reactive clones were mainly new clones induced by vaccination.

Sequencing was preceded by expansion of antigen-specific CD4+ T cells with viral peptide pools in the ViraFEST assay. Upon completion of roughly ten days in culture, CD4+ T cells were isolated. Infection dated between March and December 2020, before the Alpha, Beta and Delta variants reached the United States. In this sample, this clone turned up a few times. Its antigen is unidentified. Clones were sequenced by immunoSEQ multiplex PCR, and TCRdb holds only the in-frame ones, with some missing. The sample shows 20,000 to 25,000 clones, 70% to 80% of them seen only once. The source of this sequence is a human donor who had a prior SARS-CoV-2 infection. Sequencing was performed on CD4+ T cells from PBMCs cultured with a peptide pool, taken before COVID-19 vaccination.

The CDR3 spells CASKRDRRNTEAFF. CDR3 in DNA: TGTGCCAGCAAACGGGACAGGAGAAACACTGAAGCTTTCTTT. The chain combines TRBV19 with TRBJ1-1; 8 bases fit TRBD1. The trim removed 9 bases at V and 2 bases at J, leaving 8 bases unmatched. CDR3 length: 14 amino acids. Per germline, CDR1 LNHDA and CDR2 SQIVND (reference sequence). The complete variable domain, with remaining parts taken from reference TRBV19 and TRBJ1-1, reads DGGITQSPKYLFRKEGQNVTLSCEQNLNHDAMYWYRQDPGQGLRLIYYSQIVNDFQKGDIAEGYSVSREKKESFPLTVTSAQKNPTAFYLCASKRDRRNTEAFFGQGTRLTVV.